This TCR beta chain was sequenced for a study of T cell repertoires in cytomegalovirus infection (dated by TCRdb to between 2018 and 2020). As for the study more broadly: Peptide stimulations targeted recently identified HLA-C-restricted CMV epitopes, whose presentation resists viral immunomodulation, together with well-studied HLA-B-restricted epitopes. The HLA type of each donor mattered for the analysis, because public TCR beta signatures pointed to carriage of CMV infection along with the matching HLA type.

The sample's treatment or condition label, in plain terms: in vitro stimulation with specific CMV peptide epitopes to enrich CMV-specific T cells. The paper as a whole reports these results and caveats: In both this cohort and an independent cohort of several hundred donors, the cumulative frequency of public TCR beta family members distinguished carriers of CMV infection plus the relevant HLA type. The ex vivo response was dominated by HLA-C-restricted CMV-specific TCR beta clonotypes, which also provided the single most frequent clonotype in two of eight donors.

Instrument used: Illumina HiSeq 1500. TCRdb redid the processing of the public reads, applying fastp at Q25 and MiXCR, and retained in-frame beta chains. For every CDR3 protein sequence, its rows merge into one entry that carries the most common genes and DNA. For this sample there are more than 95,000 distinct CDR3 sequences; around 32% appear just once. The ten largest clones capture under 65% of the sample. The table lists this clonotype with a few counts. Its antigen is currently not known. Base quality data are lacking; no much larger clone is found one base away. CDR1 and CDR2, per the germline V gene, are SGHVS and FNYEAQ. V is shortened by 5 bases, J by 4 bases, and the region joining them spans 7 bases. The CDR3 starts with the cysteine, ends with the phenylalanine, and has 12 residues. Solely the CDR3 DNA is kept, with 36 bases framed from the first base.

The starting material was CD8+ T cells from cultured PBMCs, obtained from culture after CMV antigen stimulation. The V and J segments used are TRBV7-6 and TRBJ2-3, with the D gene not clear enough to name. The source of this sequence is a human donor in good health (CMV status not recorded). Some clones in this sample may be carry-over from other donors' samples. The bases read TGTGCCAGCAGCCCACGACCAGATACGCAGTATTTT. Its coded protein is CASSPRPDTQYF.